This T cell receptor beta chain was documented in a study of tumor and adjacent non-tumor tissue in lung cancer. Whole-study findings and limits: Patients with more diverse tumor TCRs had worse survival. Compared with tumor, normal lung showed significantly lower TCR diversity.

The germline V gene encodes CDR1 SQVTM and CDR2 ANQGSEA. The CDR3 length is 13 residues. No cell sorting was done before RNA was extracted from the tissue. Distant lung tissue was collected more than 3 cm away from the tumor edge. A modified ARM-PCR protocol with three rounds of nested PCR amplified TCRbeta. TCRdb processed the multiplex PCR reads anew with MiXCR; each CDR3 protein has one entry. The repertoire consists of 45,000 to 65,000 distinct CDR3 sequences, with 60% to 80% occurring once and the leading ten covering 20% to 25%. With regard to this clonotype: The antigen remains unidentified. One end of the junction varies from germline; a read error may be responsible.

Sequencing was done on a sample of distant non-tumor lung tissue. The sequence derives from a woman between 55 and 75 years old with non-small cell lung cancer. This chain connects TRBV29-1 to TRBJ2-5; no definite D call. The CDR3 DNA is TGCAGCGTTGTGGATCTTTTCCAAGAGATCCAGTACTTC. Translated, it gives CSVVDLFQEIQYF.